A single sample is the source of the 31 T cell receptor beta chains below, sequenced in a study of shared clonotypes between healthy human individuals (dated by TCRdb to 2020 to 2022). The method behind the library was the immunoSEQ multiplex PCR assay. TCRdb holds this immuneACCESS table with in-frame rearrangements only. Some clones are missing; in checked studies, unresolved V genes explain under half, and the rest has no known cause. This sample gives about a million clones in total; about 75% of them show up just once. Approximately 1.5% of the sample belongs to the ten largest clones. The sequenced sample consisted of memory CD4+ T cells sorted from blood. In the paper's terms, the cell subset or site label means: CD45RA-negative fraction. These receptor sequences come from a man between 18 and 29 years old in good health.

The chain carries TRBV4-1 and TRBJ1-3, with unresolved D. V was trimmed by 0 bases and J by 3 bases, leaving 3 bases between them. The germline V gene encodes CDR1 MGHRA and CDR2 YSYEKL. The CDR3 runs 13 residues. CDR3 coding DNA: TGCGCCAGCAGCCAAGAGGTTGGAAACACCATATATTTT. Encoded protein: CASSQEVGNTIYF.

This clone has just a few counts. CDR3 DNA: TGCGCCAGCAGCCAAATACAGGGGGCCGCCTATGGCTACACCTTC. It codes for CASSQIQGAAYGYTF. The rearrangement joins TRBV4-3 to TRBJ1-2; the match to TRBD1 covers 9 bases. Germline assignment: CDR1 LGHNA and CDR2 YSLEER. Trimming cost V 2 bases and J 4 bases; bases outside gene matches: 5. The CDR3 sequence is 15 residues long.

The chain couples TRBV19 to TRBJ2-6; D perhaps matches TRBD2 (5 bases). CDR1 LNHDA and CDR2 SQIVND come from the germline V gene (reference sequence). There are 15 residues in the CDR3. V lost 6 bases, J lost 8 bases, and 17 bases lay in between. The CDR3 DNA is TGTGCCAGTAGGTCTTTGAGGGAAAGAACCAACGTCCTGACTTTC. Translating it yields CASRSLRERTNVLTF.

This chain uses TRBV6-6 with TRBJ2-6; D is ambiguous. V gave up 5 bases and J gave up 0 bases, with 8 bases separating them. The CDR3 length is 15 residues. Per the germline V gene, CDR1 is MNHNY and CDR2 is SVGAGI (reference sequence). The CDR3 protein is CASSRQYSGANVLTF. CDR3 DNA: TGTGCCAGCAGTCGGCAATACTCTGGGGCCAACGTCCTGACTTTC.

The chain is built from TRBV9 and TRBJ2-2; weak D call: TRBD2 (5 bases). Trimming took off 4 bases at V and 3 bases at J, with 10 bases between the two ends. The germline CDR1 and CDR2 sequences are SGDLS and YYNGEE. CDR3 size: 14 residues. The CDR3 sequence is CASSRLRDTGELFF. Here the CDR3 DNA reads TGTGCCAGCAGCCGGCTGAGGGACACCGGGGAGCTGTTTTTT.

The chain carries TRBV27 and TRBJ1-5, with D possibly matching TRBD1 (6 bases). The CDR3 loop spans 15 amino acids. V was trimmed by 6 bases and J by 5 bases, leaving 17 bases between them. Germline CDR1 is MNHEY and CDR2 is SMNVEV (reference sequence). The CDR3 sequence is CASRRGGPVDQPQHF. The CDR3, as DNA: TGTGCCAGCAGAAGGGGGGGCCCAGTAGATCAGCCCCAGCATTTT.

This clone was detected only once. The gene calls are TRBV19 and TRBJ2-7; D not resolved. Germline V gene data show CDR1 as LNHDA and CDR2 as SQIVND (reference sequence). V dropped 5 bases and J dropped 2 bases, with 13 bases sitting between them. The CDR3 runs 14 residues. The chain's CDR3 is CASSRAGPAYEQYF. In DNA, the CDR3 is TGTGCCAGTAGTCGGGCAGGTCCGGCCTACGAGCAGTACTTC. Looking up the rest from reference TRBV19 and TRBJ2-7 gives the full variable domain: DGGITQSPKYLFRKEGQNVTLSCEQNLNHDAMYWYRQDPGQGLRLIYYSQIVNDFQKGDIAEGYSVSREKKESFPLTVTSAQKNPTAFYLCASSRAGPAYEQYFGPGTRLTVT.

The chain carries TRBV6-1 and TRBJ2-5, with D perhaps matching TRBD2 (5 bases). Looked up from germline, CDR1 is MNHNS and CDR2 is SASEGT. The CDR3 is 15 amino acids. Trimming removed 4 bases from V and 1 base from J, with 13 bases in between. CDR3 bases: TGTGCCAGCAGTGCACACGGACGGGGCCAAGAGACCCAGTACTTC. Amino acids: CASSAHGRGQETQYF.

This chain joins TRBV5-1 and TRBJ1-2; 9 bases are shared with TRBD1. CDR3 size: 14 residues. Germline CDR1 reads SGHRS; CDR2 reads YFSETQ. Trimming at V came to 4 bases and at J to 5 bases, leaving 6 bases not matched to a gene. CDR3 protein: CASSGGQGPYGYTF. The DNA for the CDR3 is TGCGCCAGCAGCGGGGGACAGGGCCCTTATGGCTACACCTTC.

In this sample, this clone turned up a few times. The chain couples TRBV7-9 to TRBJ2-1, with TRBD2 identical over 8 bases. Germline CDR1 is SEHNR and CDR2 is FQNEAQ (reference sequence). CDR3 length: 17 residues. Unmatched junction bases numbered 13, after V lost 5 bases and J lost 4 bases. The CDR3 region is CASSQRMGSGVYNEQFF. In DNA form, the CDR3 reads TGTGCCAGCAGCCAAAGGATGGGTAGCGGGGTTTACAATGAGCAGTTCTTC. Complete variable domain (other parts from reference TRBV7-9 and TRBJ2-1): DTGVSQNPRHKITKRGQNVTFRCDPISEHNRLYWYRQTLGQGPEFLTYFQNEAQLEKSRLLSDRFSAERPKGSFSTLEIQRTEQGDSAMYLCASSQRMGSGVYNEQFFGPGTRLTVL.

The chain recombines TRBV2 with TRBJ2-5; D not certain. CDR1 and CDR2 from the germline V gene are SNHLY and FYNNEI. The V gene lost 6 bases and the J gene lost 2 bases, with 7 bases spanning the gap. This CDR3 has 12 amino acids. The CDR3 spells CASRQTQETQYF. The CDR3 DNA is TGTGCCAGCAGACAGACGCAAGAGACCCAGTACTTC.

The chain recombines TRBV6-6 with TRBJ1-1, with D possibly being TRBD1 (5 bases). CDR1 and CDR2 (germline): MNHNY, SVGAGI (reference sequence). V lost 6 bases and J 4 bases, leaving 12 bases between the germline ends. This CDR3 is built from 13 residues. The CDR3 protein is CASSHTGSTEAFF. Written as DNA, the CDR3 is TGTGCCAGCAGCCATACAGGTTCCACTGAAGCTTTCTTT.

The chain uses TRBV4-3 and TRBJ2-2; 7 positions match TRBD1. CDR1 and CDR2 (germline): LGHNA, YSLEER. CDR3 length: 17 amino acids. J lost 2 bases, V lost 4 bases, and 10 bases had no gene match. CDR3 DNA sequence: TGCGCCAGCAGCCGCATTTTCGGGACAGCAAACACCGGGGAGCTGTTTTTT. This sequence encodes CASSRIFGTANTGELFF.

This chain joins TRBV10-2 and TRBJ2-1, with 9 bases matching TRBD2. The V and J ends lost 2 bases and 9 bases, in that order; junction bases with no gene match: 8. Germline V gene lookup returns CDR1 WSHSY and CDR2 SAAADI. The CDR3 has 15 residues. CDR3 coding DNA: TGCGCCAGCAGTGAGGGAGCGGGAGGAGTTAGTGAGCAGTTCTTC. It translates to CASSEGAGGVSEQFF.

This clone was observed once. Distinct nucleotide sequences in the sample also encode this CDR3. The genes are TRBV5-1 and TRBJ2-3; D possibly corresponds to TRBD2 (6 bases). The CDR3 length is 14 residues. The V end was cut by 2 bases, the J end by 2 bases, with 9 bases between. The germline CDR1 and CDR2 sequences are SGHRS and YFSETQ. The CDR3 here is CASSFGGTTDTQYF. DNA for the CDR3: TGCGCCAGCAGCTTTGGCGGGACCACAGATACGCAGTATTTT.

As to this clone: This sample includes further DNA sequences coding for the same CDR3. J is TRBJ1-2 and V is TRBV5-1; D is unresolved. Germline-derived CDR1 and CDR2 are SGHRS and YFSETQ. The CDR3 runs to 14 residues. V shed 4 bases and J shed 3 bases, with 13 bases lying between them. CDR3 sequence: CASSVSGGHYGYTF. CDR3 DNA: TGCGCCAGCAGCGTCTCAGGTGGCCACTATGGCTACACCTTC. Looking up the rest from reference TRBV5-1 and TRBJ1-2 gives the full variable domain: KAGVTQTPRYLIKTRGQQVTLSCSPISGHRSVSWYQQTPGQGLQFLFEYFSETQRNKGNFPGRFSGRQFSNSRSEMNVSTLELGDSALYLCASSVSGGHYGYTFGSGTRLTVV.

The chain employs TRBV30 and TRBJ1-2; D remains ambiguous. V was trimmed by 2 bases and J by 8 bases, leaving 12 bases between them. This CDR3 has 12 residues. Per the germline V gene, CDR1 is GTSNPN and CDR2 is SVGIG (reference sequence). The CDR3 DNA is TGTGCCTGGAGTTTAGGCAGTCGAGGCTACACCTTC. Translated: CAWSLGSRGYTF.

The CDR3 is CASSLEGREKLFF. The DNA for the CDR3 is TGTGCCAGCAGCTTAGAGGGGAGGGAAAAACTGTTTTTT. This rearrangement joins TRBV7-2 to TRBJ1-4; TRBD1 might be the D (5 bases). Germline-derived CDR1 and CDR2 are SGHTA and FQGNSA. This CDR3 spans 13 amino acids. Trimming shortened V by 1 base and J by 8 bases, and 8 bases separated the two germline ends.

The chain links TRBV4-2 to TRBJ2-6; 7 bases line up with TRBD1. This CDR3 contains 18 residues. CDR1 and CDR2 from the germline V gene are LGHNA and YNFKEQ. Unmatched junction bases numbered 7, after V lost 0 bases and J lost 2 bases. CDR3 sequence: CASSQDLIDRAGANVLTF. For the CDR3, the DNA is TGTGCCAGCAGCCAAGATCTTATAGACAGGGCTGGGGCCAACGTCCTGACTTTC.

The chain links TRBV30 to TRBJ1-5; D uncertain. CDR3 length: 13 residues. Trimming stripped 1 base from V and 5 bases from J, with 9 bases between. CDR1 is GTSNPN and CDR2 is SVGIG in the germline V gene (reference sequence). The CDR3 nucleotides are TGTGCCTGGAGTGCAACAGTGGATCAGCCCCAGCATTTT. Protein: CAWSATVDQPQHF.

The chain has TRBV12-5 and TRBJ1-6; no clear D gene. Germline loops: CDR1 LGHNT, CDR2 FRNRAP. V was trimmed by 0 bases and J by 8 bases, leaving 14 bases between them. CDR3 length equals 16 residues. CDR3 bases: TGTGCTAGTGGTTTGGTACTGTCAGGCCTCTATTCACCCCTCCACTTT. It specifies CASGLVLSGLYSPLHF.

The rearrangement uses TRBV30 and TRBJ2-1; the D call may be TRBD1 or TRBD2 (5 bases each). Germline CDR1 reads GTSNPN; CDR2 reads SVGIG (reference sequence). The CDR3 sequence is 12 residues long. Trimming took off 4 bases at V and 6 bases at J, with 10 bases between the two ends. CDR3 amino acids: CAWTGDGNEQFF. As DNA, the CDR3 is TGTGCCTGGACCGGGGACGGCAATGAGCAGTTCTTC.

This clone was recorded at least ten times. The rearrangement joins TRBV6-1 to TRBJ1-1; D not resolved. Germline lookup yields CDR1 MNHNS and CDR2 SASEGT. The CDR3 is made up of 14 amino acids. V was cut by 2 bases and J by 5 bases, with 12 bases left in between. The CDR3 nucleotides read TGTGCCAGCAGTGAACGACCGCGTGAAACTGAAGCTTTCTTT. It encodes CASSERPRETEAFF.

The chain links TRBV18 to TRBJ2-6; D gene unclear. Germline V gene lookup returns CDR1 KGHSH and CDR2 LQKENI. Trimming took off 3 bases at V and 0 bases at J, with 9 bases between the two ends. The CDR3 totals 16 residues. CDR3 residues: CASSPNAFSGANVLTF. The CDR3 DNA is TGTGCCAGCTCACCTAACGCGTTCTCTGGGGCCAACGTCCTGACTTTC.

The CDR3 loop is CAWSPGPLSNTEAFF. CDR3 sequence (DNA): TGTGCCTGGAGTCCGGGACCGCTATCGAACACTGAAGCTTTCTTT. This chain joins TRBV30 and TRBJ1-1, with TRBD1 as a possible D gene (5 bases). Germline CDR1 reads GTSNPN; CDR2 reads SVGIG (reference sequence). The V and J ends lost 2 bases and 1 base respectively, with 14 bases between them. This CDR3 contains 15 residues.

This chain links TRBV7-3 with TRBJ2-2; possible D gene TRBD2, 5 bases. Per germline, CDR1 SGHTA and CDR2 FQGTGA. Trimming removed 5 bases at V and 3 bases at J, with 13 bases between. CDR3 length: 15 residues. In DNA, the CDR3 is TGTGCCAGCAGCCCCGGGGTTTTCTACACCGGGGAGCTGTTTTTT. This codes for CASSPGVFYTGELFF.

The rearrangement links TRBV6-1 to TRBJ1-1; 7 bases fit TRBD1. V gave up 10 bases and J gave up 5 bases; unmatched junction bases: 16. This CDR3 spans 15 amino acids. Germline V CDR1 and CDR2: MNHNS, SASEGT. In DNA, the CDR3 is TGTGCCACCGATGGAATTCGACAGGGAAGGACTGAAGCTTTCTTT. Amino acids: CATDGIRQGRTEAFF.

The chain carries TRBV6-5 and TRBJ1-2, with 10 nucleotides matching TRBD1. This CDR3 contains 15 residues. The V gene end was trimmed by 4 bases and the J gene end by 4 bases; junction bases not matched to a gene: 6. Germline loops: CDR1 MNHEY, CDR2 SVGAGI. The CDR3 protein is CASSSRTGGTYGYTF. CDR3 coding DNA: TGTGCCAGCAGTTCCCGGACAGGGGGAACCTATGGCTACACCTTC.

This sequence joins TRBV6-5 and TRBJ1-5; D unresolved. CDR1 and CDR2 (germline): MNHEY, SVGAGI. V lost 8 bases and J 5 bases, leaving 13 bases between the germline ends. The CDR3 contains 13 residues. DNA of the CDR3: TGTGCCAGCCATGCGACGGCTGATCAGCCCCAGCATTTT. Translation: CASHATADQPQHF.

The chain is built from TRBV30 and TRBJ2-3; 9 nucleotides align to TRBD2. Germline CDR1 reads GTSNPN; CDR2 reads SVGIG (reference sequence). J was trimmed by 13 bases and V by 1 base; bases with no gene match: 12. The CDR3 is made up of 14 amino acids. The CDR3 loop is CAWSGSGGSLWEYF. CDR3 nucleotides: TGTGCCTGGAGTGGCAGCGGGGGGTCCCTTTGGGAGTATTTT. Full variable domain (remainder filled in from reference TRBV30 and TRBJ2-3): SQTIHQWPATLVQPVGSPLSLECTVEGTSNPNLYWYRQAAGRGLQLLFYSVGIGQISSEVPQNLSASRPQDRQFILSSKKLLLSDSGFYLCAWSGSGGSLWEYFGPGTRLTVL.

The genes are TRBV29-1 and TRBJ1-2; 9 bases align to TRBD1. Germline V gives CDR1 SQVTM, CDR2 ANQGSEA. Unmatched junction bases numbered 6, after V lost 6 bases and J lost 7 bases. The CDR3 consists of 12 residues. The CDR3: CSVGDRAGGYTF. DNA for the CDR3: TGCAGCGTGGGGGACAGGGCCGGTGGCTACACCTTC.